The rows below give T cell receptor beta chains drawn from one sample of a study of T cells in Graves' hyperthyroidism and ophthalmopathy. From the multiplex PCR reads, TCRdb called clonotypes with MiXCR, one entry per CDR3 protein. The data contain fewer than 400,000 distinct CDR3 sequences, over 12% of them seen just once; the ten biggest clones take up 28%. Sequencing was done on a sample of blood. The source of these receptors is a man aged 45-65 years with Graves' ophthalmopathy. Each CDR3 is given without its conserved first and last residue. Expanded clones get a size class; other rows say once, few or many, or leave the size out.

len	abundance	v_gene	j_gene	CDR3aa
12	many	TRBV28	TRBJ2-7	ASSLSDSDYEQY
18	many	TRBV24-1	TRBJ1-5	ATSDLAPGQGGHSNQPQH
13	many	TRBV28	TRBJ2-6	ASRPTNLRANVLT
12	many	TRBV7-9	TRBJ1-2	ASSLDSTIYGYT
12	-	TRBV20-1	TRBJ1-4	SAREKGRGEKLF
15	many	TRBV28	TRBJ2-1	ASSGTGTSGGVNEQF
13	few	TRBV4-1	TRBJ2-3	ASSQGQKFTDTQY
16	few	TRBV15	TRBJ1-6	ATSRRRDRDPHNSPLH
14	many	TRBV10-3	TRBJ2-5	AISESRTGGQETQY
12	-	TRBV7-2	TRBJ2-7	ASSLGGRDYEQY
14	many	TRBV12-3/TRBV12-4	TRBJ2-2	ASSPFRRENTGELF
13	many	TRBV5-1	TRBJ2-7	ASSLAGSGYYEQY
13	many	TRBV20-1	TRBJ2-5	SARVGTSGRETQY
14	few	TRBV9	TRBJ2-4	ASSSRDSLAKNVQY
10	few	TRBV11-1	TRBJ2-1	ASSLGTNEQF
13	few	TRBV7-2	TRBJ1-2	ASSFPTGLRGGYT
12	-	TRBV20-1	TRBJ2-7	SARDPKLPYEQY
13	few	TRBV2	TRBJ2-3	ASSELAGGTDTQY
12	many	TRBV28	TRBJ1-1	ASSLLSGGNQAF
12	many	TRBV3-1	TRBJ2-5	ASSHSAGRETQY
11	few	TRBV7-9	TRBJ2-3	ASSFTGADTQY
11	many	TRBV20-1	TRBJ2-7	SAWDSINYEQY
13	many	TRBV7-2	TRBJ2-7	ASSLGTSGYYEQY
11	-	TRBV19	TRBJ2-1	ASSMNVVGEQF
13	many	TRBV12-3/TRBV12-4	TRBJ2-2	ASSQNNRGPGELF
11	many	TRBV7-2	TRBJ2-7	ASSLRGYDEQY
13	many	TRBV11-2	TRBJ1-5	ASITDSLSNQPQH
14	many	TRBV24-1	TRBJ2-3	ATSDFPGRSTDTQY
14	many	TRBV14	TRBJ2-1	ASSQGGGVPAREQF